The 26 T cell receptor beta chains below all came from one sample that was sequenced in a study of shared clonotypes between healthy human individuals. TCRdb keeps only in-frame clones here, not all; method: immunoSEQ multiplex PCR. This table holds about 2.2 million clones, 93% found once. CD45RO-negative CD8 cells positively selected for CCR7 made up the naive population, which excluded terminally differentiated effector memory CD45RA+ cells. Material: naive CD8+ T cells from PBMCs. These receptors all stem from a man between 18 and 29 years old in good health. Some clones in this sample may be carry-over from other donors' samples.

The rearrangement links TRBV28 to TRBJ2-7; TRBD2 might be the D (5 bases). The CDR3 contains 12 residues. Germline loops: CDR1 MDHEN, CDR2 SYDVKM. The CDR3 loop reads CSPLPRTYEQYF. The CDR3 coding sequence is TGTTCACCTCTTCCCCGGACTTACGAGCAGTACTTC.

This sequence joins TRBV4-1 and TRBJ2-1; 11 bases fit TRBD2. Trimming took 0 bases from V and 10 from J; bases not matched to a gene: 11. The CDR3 has 17 residues. Germline V CDR1 and CDR2: MGHRA, YSYEKL. CDR3 coding DNA: TGCGCCAGCAGCCAAGACCCGAAAAGACTAGCGGGACCCGAGCAGTTCTTC. Protein sequence: CASSQDPKRLAGPEQFF.

The chain couples TRBV27 to TRBJ2-1; D remains ambiguous. The CDR3 extends over 16 amino acids. Germline loops: CDR1 MNHEY, CDR2 SMNVEV (reference sequence). Trimming pared 7 bases from V and 6 bases from J, leaving 22 bases between. CDR3 bases: TGTGCCAGCAACCCGTGGCGCGATTCGTCTTTCAATGAGCAGTTCTTC. This gives the protein CASNPWRDSSFNEQFF.

This chain joins TRBV11-2 and TRBJ2-7, with D perhaps matching TRBD1 (6 bases). V was pared by 3 bases and J by 5 bases, with 14 bases between. This CDR3 has 14 amino acids. The germline CDR1 and CDR2 sequences are SGHAT and FQNNGV. The CDR3, as DNA: TGTGCCAGCAGCTTTTTCAGGGGCATGAACGAGCAGTACTTC. Amino acid sequence: CASSFFRGMNEQYF.

The chain is built from TRBV7-9 and TRBJ1-6; D not certain. The germline V and J ends were trimmed by 5 bases and 7 bases, with 12 bases remaining between them. The CDR3 runs 14 residues. Germline CDR1 is SEHNR and CDR2 is FQNEAQ (reference sequence). The CDR3: CASSPPAWNSPLHF. CDR3 nucleotide sequence: TGTGCCAGCAGCCCGCCGGCCTGGAATTCACCCCTCCACTTT.

The V gene is TRBV5-1, the J gene TRBJ1-2, with TRBD1 matching over 11 bases. J gave up 6 bases and V 4 bases, and 8 bases lay outside the gene matches. The CDR3 runs 15 residues. Germline lookup yields CDR1 SGHRS and CDR2 YFSETQ. This chain's CDR3 is CASSPGQGGSHGYTF. In DNA, the CDR3 is TGCGCCAGCAGCCCGGGACAGGGGGGCTCGCATGGCTACACCTTC.

The J gene is TRBJ2-7, the V gene TRBV9; D possibly corresponds to TRBD2 (6 bases). The V end was cut by 4 bases, the J end by 0 bases, with 14 bases between. The CDR3 extends over 15 amino acids. Germline values: CDR1 SGDLS, CDR2 YYNGEE. The CDR3: CASSSRQTSSYEQYF. The CDR3, as DNA: TGTGCCAGCAGCTCCCGCCAGACTAGCTCCTACGAGCAGTACTTC.

The V call is TRBV27, the J call TRBJ2-5; 7 positions match TRBD1. Germline lookup yields CDR1 MNHEY and CDR2 SMNVEV (reference sequence). This CDR3 is 16 amino acids long. V shed 4 bases, J shed 2 bases, and the junction held 10 bases outside the gene matches. The CDR3 DNA is TGTGCCAGCAGTTCTTTAAGACAGGGCCCACAAGAGACCCAGTACTTC. It encodes CASSSLRQGPQETQYF.

The chain combines TRBV5-6 with TRBJ1-5, with D hard to call. Germline V gene data show CDR1 as SGHDT and CDR2 as YYEEEE. The CDR3 totals 18 residues. The ends were cut back, 1 base at V and 0 bases at J, with 17 bases in the middle. The CDR3 DNA sequence: TGTGCCAGCAGCTTGAGGATCGACACCATCAATAGCAATCAGCCCCAGCATTTT. This sequence encodes CASSLRIDTINSNQPQHF.

This chain links TRBV27 with TRBJ1-4; D unresolved. Trimming left V 6 bases short and J 4 bases short, with 12 bases between. Germline-derived CDR1 and CDR2 are MNHEY and SMNVEV (reference sequence). The CDR3 consists of 14 residues. As DNA, the CDR3 is TGTGCCAGCAGCAAGGGAGGTTTTAATGAAAAACTGTTTTTT. Its translation is CASSKGGFNEKLFF. Full variable domain (missing parts from reference TRBV27 and TRBJ1-4): EAQVTQNPRYLITVTGKKLTVTCSQNMNHEYMSWYRQDPGLGLRQIYYSMNVEVTDKGDVPEGYKVSRKEKRNFPLILESPSPNQTSLYFCASSKGGFNEKLFFGSGTQLSVL.

The V and J genes are TRBV18 and TRBJ2-7; 8 bases map to TRBD1. The CDR3 has 15 amino acids. Per the germline V gene, CDR1 is KGHSH and CDR2 is LQKENI. V gave up 2 bases and J gave up 2 bases; unmatched junction bases: 5. The chain's CDR3 is CASSPVGQATYEQYF. CDR3 nucleotides: TGTGCCAGCTCACCAGTGGGACAGGCGACCTACGAGCAGTACTTC. The full variable domain, its missing parts supplied by reference TRBV18 and TRBJ2-7, is NAGVMQNPRHLVRRRGQEARLRCSPMKGHSHVYWYRQLPEEGLKFMVYLQKENIIDESGMPKERFSAEFPKEGPSILRIQQVVRGDSAAYFCASSPVGQATYEQYFGPGTRLTVT.

J is TRBJ1-1 and V is TRBV5-6; D is perhaps TRBD1 (5 bases). V shed 2 bases and J shed 5 bases, with 16 bases lying between them. The CDR3 spans 15 residues. In germline, CDR1 is SGHDT, CDR2 YYEEEE. This chain's CDR3 is CASSFRRQIWTEAFF. The CDR3 DNA is TGTGCCAGCAGCTTCCGACGACAGATATGGACTGAAGCTTTCTTT.

The rearrangement uses TRBV2 and TRBJ2-7; D gene ambiguous. The CDR3 spans 13 residues. The germline V gene encodes CDR1 SNHLY and CDR2 FYNNEI. The germline V and J ends were trimmed by 4 bases and 2 bases, with 9 bases remaining between them. For the CDR3, the DNA is TGTGCCAGCAGTGGTCGCCCAGCCTACGAGCAGTACTTC. Its protein is CASSGRPAYEQYF.

This rearrangement joins TRBV29-1 to TRBJ2-7, with 9 bases identical to TRBD1. This CDR3 has 13 residues. Unmatched junction bases numbered 9, after V lost 7 bases and J lost 5 bases. Looked up from germline, CDR1 is SQVTM and CDR2 is ANQGSEA. Here the CDR3 reads CSGIGTGINEQYF. The DNA for the CDR3 is TGCAGCGGAATCGGGACAGGGATAAACGAGCAGTACTTC.

In the case of this clone: The same CDR3 can be traced to other DNA sequences in this sample. The rearrangement links TRBV19 to TRBJ2-7; TRBD1 is a possible D gene (5 bases). Trimming pared 3 bases from V and 2 bases from J, leaving 8 bases between. The CDR3 consists of 13 residues. Germline-derived CDR1 and CDR2 are LNHDA and SQIVND (reference sequence). CDR3 sequence: CASSIPGPYEQYF. CDR3 DNA sequence: TGTGCCAGTAGTATTCCAGGGCCCTACGAGCAGTACTTC.

This clone came up a few times. This chain joins TRBV7-9 and TRBJ1-2; D uncertain. The CDR3 spans 12 residues. Per the germline V gene, CDR1 is SEHNR and CDR2 is FQNEAQ (reference sequence). Trimming cost V 1 base and J 3 bases, with 3 bases left between them. The CDR3 DNA sequence: TGTGCCAGCAGCTTAGACGACTATGGCTACACCTTC. Protein sequence: CASSLDDYGYTF.

This chain links TRBV4-1 with TRBJ1-2; D ambiguous. V lost 2 bases, J lost 3 bases, and 19 bases lay in between. CDR3 length: 17 residues. Per the germline V gene, CDR1 is MGHRA and CDR2 is YSYEKL. The CDR3 here is CASSQNPRETYYYGYTF. The CDR3 DNA follows: TGCGCCAGCAGCCAAAACCCCCGGGAGACCTATTACTATGGCTACACCTTC.

The chain is built from TRBV7-9 and TRBJ2-3, with D possibly being TRBD2 (6 bases). CDR1 is SEHNR, CDR2 FQNEAQ, per germline (reference sequence). CDR3 length: 12 residues. V lost 7 bases to trimming and J lost 4 bases, with 9 bases between them. CDR3 DNA sequence: TGTGCCAGCATGGACTATCCAGATACGCAGTATTTT. Translation: CASMDYPDTQYF.

The genes are TRBV4-1 and TRBJ2-5, with 13 bases fitting TRBD2. The J call may be in error: the DNA end matches TRBJ2-7 better. Per the germline V gene, CDR1 is MGHRA and CDR2 is YSYEKL. CDR3 size: 16 residues. The CDR3 DNA sequence: TGCGCCAGCAGCCAAGGGACTAGCGGGAGTTTTTACGAGCAGTACTTC. This encodes CASSQGTSGSFYEQYF.

CDR3 residues: CASSFPDRGGEAFF. The CDR3 region has the DNA TGTGCCAGCAGCTTCCCCGACAGGGGCGGCGAAGCTTTCTTT. The genes are TRBV7-2 and TRBJ1-1; 8 nucleotides line up with TRBD1. The trim removed 3 bases at V and 8 bases at J, leaving 8 bases unmatched. This CDR3 spans 14 amino acids. Germline CDR1 and CDR2: SGHTA and FQGNSA.

This clone occurred a few times. The chain employs TRBV2 and TRBJ1-1; D unresolved. The germline CDR1 and CDR2 sequences are SNHLY and FYNNEI. The CDR3 runs to 14 residues. The V end lost 6 bases, the J end lost 6 bases, and 17 bases lay between the germline ends. This CDR3 reads CASRESARKAEAFF. Here the CDR3 DNA reads TGTGCCAGCAGGGAATCGGCCCGCAAAGCTGAAGCTTTCTTT. The complete variable domain, with remaining parts taken from reference TRBV2 and TRBJ1-1, reads EPEVTQTPSHQVTQMGQEVILRCVPISNHLYFYWYRQILGQKVEFLVSFYNNEISEKSEIFDDQFSVERPDGSNFTLKIRSTKLEDSAMYFCASRESARKAEAFFGQGTRLTVV.

This clone was observed once. The gene calls are TRBV27 and TRBJ2-1; either TRBD1 or TRBD2 may supply D (5 bases each). This CDR3 has 13 amino acids. Germline V gene lookup returns CDR1 MNHEY and CDR2 SMNVEV (reference sequence). Trimming cost V 6 bases and J 7 bases, with 13 bases left between them. The CDR3 here is CASSPGRHNEQFF. Here the CDR3 DNA reads TGTGCCAGCAGCCCGGGGCGGCATAATGAGCAGTTCTTC.

This clone was observed a single time. The genes are TRBV14 and TRBJ2-1; D is uncertain. The CDR3 contains 15 residues. Germline V gene sequence: CDR1 SGHDN, CDR2 FVKESK. Deletions cut 1 base from V and 8 bases from J, with 15 bases between. In nucleotides, the CDR3 is TGTGCCAGCAGCCAAGGTCTAAGGCTATACGATGAGCAGTTCTTC. Its protein product is CASSQGLRLYDEQFF.

The chain recombines TRBV7-3 with TRBJ2-5, with TRBD2 matching 14 bases. V dropped 4 bases and J dropped 3; count of bases not matched to a gene: 13. Germline lookup yields CDR1 SGHTA and CDR2 FQGTGA. The CDR3 is made up of 19 amino acids. DNA of the CDR3: TGTGCCAGCAGCTGGCACAACACGGGACTAGCGGGAGAGAAAGAGACCCAGTACTTC. It translates to CASSWHNTGLAGEKETQYF.

This chain uses TRBV9 with TRBJ2-7, with D possibly TRBD2 on 5 matching bases. CDR1 SGDLS and CDR2 YYNGEE come from the germline V gene. This CDR3 spans 14 amino acids. V was shortened by 3 bases and J by 6 bases, with 16 bases between the two germline ends. CDR3 protein: CASSGRGSFGEQYF. The CDR3 bases are TGTGCCAGCAGCGGTAGAGGGTCTTTTGGCGAGCAGTACTTC.

Only one count was recorded for this clone. The rearrangement joins TRBV6-1 to TRBJ2-3; 8 nucleotides match TRBD1. Germline V gene sequence: CDR1 MNHNS, CDR2 SASEGT. The V and J ends lost 5 bases and 10 bases, in that order; junction bases with no gene match: 5. The CDR3 sequence is 12 residues long. The CDR3 region is CASSTGGVSQYF. The CDR3 nucleotides are TGTGCCAGCAGTACAGGGGGAGTGTCGCAGTATTTT.